This T cell receptor (beta chain) stems from a study of blood T cell repertoires in COVID-19 (dated by TCRdb to the early 2020s). Regarding the study in general: Collaborator samples came from the United States, Italy and Spain and covered acute and convalescent phases of COVID-19. Deeply sampled blood TCRbeta repertoires from subjects exposed to, actively infected with, or recovered from COVID-19 were included in the dataset. The repertoires were released in a freely available public database meant as a resource for research on the immune response to SARS-CoV-2. The samples were drawn from the first 160 participants of the ongoing ImmuneRACE study and from 1,254 subjects provided by 6 global collaborators. The prospective study material was composed of cDNA or gDNA derived from T cells, B-cell-depleted T cells, or PBMCs. Where available, HLA class I and class II types were obtained from metadata supplied by the sample provider rather than from assay-based typing. Sample metadata almost always included a de-identified subject ID, COVID-19 status, age in years and sex. General conclusions and limits of the study: Clinical and demographic metadata were provided uncurated, with the amount varying by source and participant.

In the prospective study, participants were roughly 18 to 100 years old, resided in about 25 geographic areas of the United States, and were enrolled through a virtual design. Cohort assignment in the prospective study relied on participant-reported clinical history from a screening survey and a study questionnaire. Recovered participants in ImmuneRACE Cohort 3 were defined by two consecutive negative NP/OP PCR tests, clearance by a healthcare professional, or resolution of symptoms. Each participant in the prospective study had whole blood, serum and a nasopharyngeal or oropharyngeal swab collected by mobile phlebotomists. Participants in the prospective study had the option to provide additional blood draws and questionnaires over a roughly 2-month period. Prospective study blood samples were shipped either frozen or at room temperature before DNA extraction. TCRbeta CDR3 regions were amplified from genomic DNA by means of the immunoSEQ Assay, a bias-controlled multiplex PCR. The original pipeline was this. The number of nucleated cells in each sample was estimated by amplification of reference gene primers within the assay. To quantify the absolute abundance of each unique TCRbeta CDR3 rearrangement, sequence reads were collapsed and filtered. For each sample, productive Simpson clonality was calculated as the square root of Simpson's diversity index over productive rearrangements. As stored in TCRdb, this immuneACCESS dataset retains in-frame rearrangements with V and J assigned. A fraction of the clones does not appear; measured against another copy, unresolved V genes explain less than half of the discrepancy, and the remainder lacks a known reason. The D gene and trimming were derived from the DNA, and the V and J assignments and clone size from that table. Within this sample are approximately 200,000 clones, with 90% of them counted one time only. 1.2% of the sample is held by the ten biggest clonotypes.

V and J lose 10 bases and 0 bases, and a span of 10 bases separates them. Spanning cysteine to phenylalanine, the CDR3 consists of 13 amino acids. Only CDR3 DNA is held: 39 bases, read in frame from base 1. This clone was recorded only once. Its antigen is still unknown. No per-base quality is available; no much larger clone lies one base away. The sequenced material came from PBMCs or T cells enriched from blood (not recorded which). The rearranged chain carries TRBV12-3 or TRBV12-4 and TRBJ1-5; perhaps TRBD1 is the D gene, with 6 bases matching. The sequence came from a man aged 30 to 39 who had recovered from COVID-19. This receptor carries the CDR3 CATTGSSNQPQHF. The DNA sequence follows: TGTGCCACTACAGGGTCTAGCAATCAGCCCCAGCATTTT.